The 23 T cell receptor beta chains below all came from one sample that was sequenced in a study of PD-1 and CTLA-4 blockade in melanoma. The method was immunoSEQ multiplex PCR; TCRdb's version includes in-frame clones alone and lacks a portion of them. The data contain about 16,000 clones, approximately 63% of them singletons. Sequencing was performed on CD8+ T cells from peripheral blood, taken from a patient given anti-PD-1 treatment. Receptors originate from a human donor with melanoma.

The chain employs TRBV28 and TRBJ1-5; perhaps TRBD1 as D (5 bases). Germline V gives CDR1 MDHEN, CDR2 SYDVKM. Trimming cost V 3 bases and J 1 base, with 13 bases left between them. The CDR3 totals 16 residues. The CDR3 DNA sequence: TGTGCCAGCAGTTTCCTCGGGGGGTACAGCAATCAGCCCCAGCATTTT. Protein product: CASSFLGGYSNQPQHF.

This clone came up a few times. The chain is built from TRBV7-9 and TRBJ1-6; no firm D call. Germline V gives CDR1 SEHNR, CDR2 FQNEAQ (reference sequence). Trimming took off 5 bases at V and 7 bases at J, with 15 bases between the two ends. The CDR3 spans 15 residues. The CDR3 DNA reads TGTGCCAGCAGCGAATCGCGGACGGCGAATTCACCCCTCCACTTT. This sequence encodes CASSESRTANSPLHF.

The CDR3 here is CASSRSPRDEQFF. In DNA, the CDR3 is TGTGCCAGCAGCCGATCTCCAAGGGATGAGCAGTTCTTC. The rearrangement links TRBV3-1 (or the pseudogene TRBV3-2) to TRBJ2-1, with D unresolved. This CDR3 contains 13 residues. The V and J ends lost 4 bases and 8 bases respectively, with 12 bases between them. CDR1 and CDR2 from the germline V gene are LGHDT and YNNKEL (reference sequence).

J is TRBJ1-1 and V is TRBV6-5; no definite D call. Deletions cut 6 bases from V and 6 bases from J, with 8 bases between. Germline assignment: CDR1 MNHEY and CDR2 SVGAGI. This CDR3 is built from 11 residues. In nucleotides, the CDR3 is TGTGCCAGCAGCATAGGCCCTGAAGCTTTCTTT. This gives the protein CASSIGPEAFF.

The chain links TRBV4-1 to TRBJ2-1; D ambiguous. Germline V gives CDR1 MGHRA, CDR2 YSYEKL. V was cut by 4 bases and J by 5 bases, with 15 bases left in between. The CDR3 loop spans 15 amino acids. CDR3 sequence reads: CASSPYGPSNNEQFF. The CDR3 DNA is TGCGCCAGCAGCCCGTACGGGCCTTCAAACAATGAGCAGTTCTTC.

This clone was seen a few times. The chain uses TRBV7-8 and TRBJ1-2, with D tentatively TRBD1 (6 bases). This CDR3 is 13 amino acids long. Germline assignment: CDR1 SGHVS and CDR2 FQNEAQ. Trimming pared 2 bases from V and 7 bases from J, leaving 11 bases between. CDR3 region: CASSLTGGSGYTF. The DNA for the CDR3 is TGTGCCAGCAGCTTAACCGGGGGCAGTGGCTACACCTTC.

This clone came up a few times. The genes are TRBV3-1 (or the pseudogene TRBV3-2) and TRBJ2-7, with D perhaps TRBD1 or TRBD2 (6 bases each). CDR1 is LGHDT and CDR2 is YNNKEL in the germline V gene (reference sequence). The V and J ends lost 3 bases and 4 bases respectively, with 16 bases between them. The CDR3 covers 15 residues. CDR3 residues: CASSQKGGRGYEQYF. CDR3 DNA sequence: TGTGCCAGCAGCCAGAAGGGGGGAAGAGGTTACGAGCAGTACTTC.

V and J are TRBV4-2 and TRBJ2-7; D may be TRBD2 (5 bases). The ends were cut back, 0 bases at V and 1 base at J, with 10 bases in the middle. Germline CDR1 is LGHNA and CDR2 is YNFKEQ. The CDR3 sequence is 15 residues long. The CDR3 loop reads CASSQEHGGSYEQYF. The CDR3 DNA is TGTGCCAGCAGCCAAGAACACGGCGGGTCCTACGAGCAGTACTTC.

J is TRBJ2-5 and V is TRBV27; no firm D call. This CDR3 spans 12 amino acids. Trimming left V 6 bases short and J 5 bases short, with 10 bases between. Germline CDR1 MNHEY, CDR2 SMNVEV (reference sequence). The CDR3 spells CASSPNGETQYF. For the CDR3, the DNA is TGTGCCAGCAGCCCAAATGGGGAGACCCAGTACTTC.

This sequence joins TRBV6-5 and TRBJ1-1; 7 bases map to TRBD1. The CDR3 spans 15 residues. Looked up from germline, CDR1 is MNHEY and CDR2 is SVGAGI. The V segment lost 0 bases and the J segment 3 bases; nucleotides outside the gene matches: 4. CDR3 in DNA: TGTGCCAGCAGTTACTCAGCAGGGGGTTACACTGAAGCTTTCTTT. It encodes CASSYSAGGYTEAFF.

J is TRBJ2-7 and V is TRBV28; TRBD2 aligns across 8 bases. CDR3 size: 15 residues. V lost 3 bases to trimming and J lost 2 bases; unmatched junction nucleotides: 6. Germline V gives CDR1 MDHEN, CDR2 SYDVKM. The CDR3 DNA is TGTGCCAGCAGTTTCGGGGGGGTCCGTCCCTACGAGCAGTACTTC. Amino acids: CASSFGGVRPYEQYF. The full variable domain, its missing parts supplied by reference TRBV28 and TRBJ2-7, is DVKVTQSSRYLVKRTGEKVFLECVQDMDHENMFWYRQDPGLGLRLIYFSYDVKMKEKGDIPEGYSVSREKKERFSLILESASTNQTSMYLCASSFGGVRPYEQYFGPGTRLTVT.

The chain has TRBV30 and TRBJ2-6; tentatively, D is TRBD1 (6 bases). The V gene lost 3 bases and the J gene lost 4 bases, with 25 bases spanning the gap. Germline CDR1 is GTSNPN and CDR2 is SVGIG (reference sequence). The CDR3 extends over 19 amino acids. DNA of the CDR3: TGTGCCTGGAGGCCATTGACAGGCCTCACCACCGGAGGGGCCAACGTCCTGACTTTC. Protein sequence: CAWRPLTGLTTGGANVLTF.

This chain uses TRBV4-1 with TRBJ1-1, with D possibly matching TRBD1 (5 bases). From germline, CDR1 is MGHRA and CDR2 YSYEKL. Trimming took off 0 bases at V and 0 bases at J, with 11 bases between the two ends. The CDR3 is made up of 16 amino acids. This CDR3 is CASSQDRTGMNTEAFF. In DNA form, the CDR3 reads TGCGCCAGCAGCCAAGATCGAACAGGAATGAACACTGAAGCTTTCTTT.

V usage is TRBV27 and J usage is TRBJ2-1; tentatively, D is TRBD1 or TRBD2 (5 bases each). Germline CDR1 reads MNHEY; CDR2 reads SMNVEV (reference sequence). The CDR3 contains 15 residues. Trimming took 9 bases from V and 4 from J, leaving 19 bases between them. CDR3 sequence (DNA): TGTGCCAGTGCCATTACCGGGACCTATTACAATGAGCAGTTCTTC. Encoded protein: CASAITGTYYNEQFF.

The chain carries TRBV6-5 and TRBJ1-1; the match to TRBD1 covers 12 bases. V was pared by 7 bases and J by 1 base, with 4 bases of the junction left unmatched. This CDR3 comprises 15 residues. Germline CDR1 is MNHEY and CDR2 is SVGAGI. The CDR3 protein is CASILGQGANTEAFF. In DNA, the CDR3 is TGTGCCAGCATTCTGGGACAGGGGGCGAACACTGAAGCTTTCTTT.

The chain employs TRBV7-9 and TRBJ1-4, with TRBD1 matching over 9 bases. Germline values: CDR1 SEHNR, CDR2 FQNEAQ (reference sequence). J gave up 4 bases and V 4 bases, and 4 bases lay outside the gene matches. This CDR3 is 15 amino acids long. The CDR3 DNA follows: TGTGCCAGCAGCTGGACAGGGGCGGGTAATGAAAAACTGTTTTTT. It is translated as CASSWTGAGNEKLFF.

This clone has only a few counts. The chain carries TRBV19 and TRBJ1-1; D may be TRBD1 (5 bases). Germline V CDR1 and CDR2: LNHDA, SQIVND (reference sequence). Trimming removed 9 bases from V and 5 bases from J, with 13 bases in between. The CDR3 contains 12 residues. CDR3 DNA sequence: TGTGCCAGCGTAGGGGTAGGTACTGAAGCTTTCTTT. This gives the protein CASVGVGTEAFF.

V and J are TRBV27 and TRBJ2-3; D possibly corresponds to TRBD1 (5 bases). Germline CDR1 and CDR2: MNHEY and SMNVEV (reference sequence). There are 15 residues in the CDR3. Trimming removed 0 bases at V and 2 bases at J, with 9 bases between. The CDR3 reads CASSLSTGSTDTQYF. The CDR3 nucleotides read TGTGCCAGCAGTTTATCAACAGGTTCCACAGATACGCAGTATTTT.

The V call is TRBV9, the J call TRBJ2-2; D is uncertain. Germline assignment: CDR1 SGDLS and CDR2 YYNGEE. The CDR3 spans 11 residues. Trimming cost V 7 bases and J 7 bases, with 8 bases left between them. The CDR3 coding sequence is TGTGCCAGCGAGCGTGTCGGGGAGCTGTTTTTT. Translating gives CASERVGELFF.

The chain carries TRBV11-3 and TRBJ1-1, with D perhaps TRBD1 (6 bases). Trimming left V 4 bases short and J 0 bases short, with 12 bases between. This CDR3 contains 15 residues. The germline V gene has CDR1 SGHNT and CDR2 YENEEA. The CDR3 loop reads CASSSGAGVNTEAFF. Written as DNA, the CDR3 is TGTGCCAGCAGCTCAGGGGCAGGGGTGAACACTGAAGCTTTCTTT.

The rearrangement links TRBV6-5 to TRBJ2-7; 8 bases align to TRBD1. The CDR3 is 15 residues long. In germline, CDR1 is MNHEY, CDR2 SVGAGI. The V and J ends lost 4 bases and 2 bases, in that order; junction bases with no gene match: 7. The CDR3 here is CASSSGTGLTYEQYF. CDR3 nucleotides: TGTGCCAGCAGTTCGGGGACAGGCCTTACCTACGAGCAGTACTTC.

This clone was seen a few times. This chain joins TRBV10-2 and TRBJ2-1; D gene uncertain. V was pared by 9 bases and J by 5 bases, with 11 bases between. Per germline, CDR1 WSHSY and CDR2 SAAADI. The CDR3 consists of 12 residues. The DNA of the CDR3 is TGCGCCAGTAGTCAATCCAACAATGAGCAGTTCTTC. Encoded protein: CASSQSNNEQFF.

The V and J genes are TRBV27 and TRBJ2-3, with 13 bases aligning to TRBD2. The CDR3 length is 16 residues. Germline CDR1 is MNHEY and CDR2 is SMNVEV (reference sequence). Losses at the gene ends were 3 bases for V and 5 bases for J; bases not matched to a gene: 5. In DNA form, the CDR3 reads TGTGCCAGCAGTTTTCGGACTAGCGGGAGTGGAGATACGCAGTATTTT. It translates to CASSFRTSGSGDTQYF.